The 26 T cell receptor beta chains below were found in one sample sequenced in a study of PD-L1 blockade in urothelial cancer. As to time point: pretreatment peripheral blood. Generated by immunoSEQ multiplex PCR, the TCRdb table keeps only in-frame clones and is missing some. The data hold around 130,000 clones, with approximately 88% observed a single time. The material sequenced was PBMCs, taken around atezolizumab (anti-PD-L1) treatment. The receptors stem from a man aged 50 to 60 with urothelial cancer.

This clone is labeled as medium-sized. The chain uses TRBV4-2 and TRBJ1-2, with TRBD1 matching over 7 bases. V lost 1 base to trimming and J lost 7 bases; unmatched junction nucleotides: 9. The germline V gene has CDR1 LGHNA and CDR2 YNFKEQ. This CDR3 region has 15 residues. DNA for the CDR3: TGTGCCAGCAGCCAAGCTAAGGAGGGGGCAGGTGGCTACACCTTC. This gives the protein CASSQAKEGAGGYTF.

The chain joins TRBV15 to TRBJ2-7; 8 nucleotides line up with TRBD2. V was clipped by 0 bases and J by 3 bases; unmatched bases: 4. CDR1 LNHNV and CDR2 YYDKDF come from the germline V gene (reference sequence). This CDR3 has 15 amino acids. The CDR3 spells CATSRDTTSGYEQYF. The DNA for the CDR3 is TGTGCCACCAGCAGAGACACTACTAGCGGCTACGAGCAGTACTTC.

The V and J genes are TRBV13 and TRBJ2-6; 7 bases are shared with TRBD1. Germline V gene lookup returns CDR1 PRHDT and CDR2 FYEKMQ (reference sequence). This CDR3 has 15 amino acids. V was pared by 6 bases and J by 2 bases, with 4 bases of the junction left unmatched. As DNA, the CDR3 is TGTGCCAGCAGACGGACAGGAACTGGGGCCAACGTCCTGACTTTC. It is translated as CASRRTGTGANVLTF.

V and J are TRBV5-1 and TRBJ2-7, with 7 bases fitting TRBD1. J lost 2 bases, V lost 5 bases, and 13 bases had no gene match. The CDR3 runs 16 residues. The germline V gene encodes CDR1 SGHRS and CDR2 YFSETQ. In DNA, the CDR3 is TGCGCCAGCAGGTACTCCCGGGACAGTCATGCCTACGAGCAGTACTTC. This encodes CASRYSRDSHAYEQYF. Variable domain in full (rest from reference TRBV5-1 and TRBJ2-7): KAGVTQTPRYLIKTRGQQVTLSCSPISGHRSVSWYQQTPGQGLQFLFEYFSETQRNKGNFPGRFSGRQFSNSRSEMNVSTLELGDSALYLCASRYSRDSHAYEQYFGPGTRLTVT.

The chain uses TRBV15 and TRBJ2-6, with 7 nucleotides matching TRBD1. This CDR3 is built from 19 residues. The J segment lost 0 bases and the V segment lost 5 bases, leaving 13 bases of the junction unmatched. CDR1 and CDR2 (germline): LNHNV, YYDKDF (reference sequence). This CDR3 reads CATSGTGTVFYSGANVLTF. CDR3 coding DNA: TGTGCCACCAGCGGTACCGGGACAGTTTTTTACTCTGGGGCCAACGTCCTGACTTTC.

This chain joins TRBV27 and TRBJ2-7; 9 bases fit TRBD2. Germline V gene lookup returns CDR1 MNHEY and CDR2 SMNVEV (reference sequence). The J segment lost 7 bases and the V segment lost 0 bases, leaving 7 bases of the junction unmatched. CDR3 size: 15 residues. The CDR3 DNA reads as TGTGCCAGCAGTTTATCTAGCGGGAGTTACAGGGAGCAGTACTTC. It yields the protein CASSLSSGSYREQYF.

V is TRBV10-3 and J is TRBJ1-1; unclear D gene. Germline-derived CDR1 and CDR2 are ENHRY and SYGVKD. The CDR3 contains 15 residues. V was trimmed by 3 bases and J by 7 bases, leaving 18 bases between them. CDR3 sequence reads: CAISDPDQRIYEAFF. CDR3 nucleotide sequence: TGTGCCATCAGTGACCCAGACCAGAGGATTTATGAAGCTTTCTTT.

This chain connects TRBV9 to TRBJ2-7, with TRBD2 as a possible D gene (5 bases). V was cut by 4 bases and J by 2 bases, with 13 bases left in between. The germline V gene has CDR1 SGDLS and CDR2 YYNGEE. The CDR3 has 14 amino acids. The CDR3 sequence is CASSPPGRAYEQYF. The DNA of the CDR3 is TGTGCCAGCAGCCCCCCTGGGCGGGCCTACGAGCAGTACTTC.

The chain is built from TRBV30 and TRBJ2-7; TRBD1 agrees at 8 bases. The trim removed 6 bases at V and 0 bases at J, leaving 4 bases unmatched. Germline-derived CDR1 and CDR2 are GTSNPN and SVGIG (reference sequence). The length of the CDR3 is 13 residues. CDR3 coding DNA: TGTGCCTGCACGGGGACAGGCTCCTACGAGCAGTACTTC. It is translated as CACTGTGSYEQYF.

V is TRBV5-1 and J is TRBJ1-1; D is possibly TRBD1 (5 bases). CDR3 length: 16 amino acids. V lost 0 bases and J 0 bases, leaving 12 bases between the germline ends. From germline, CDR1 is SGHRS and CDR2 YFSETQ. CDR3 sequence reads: CASSLDPGSVNTEAFF. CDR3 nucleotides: TGCGCCAGCAGCTTGGATCCAGGGTCGGTGAACACTGAAGCTTTCTTT.

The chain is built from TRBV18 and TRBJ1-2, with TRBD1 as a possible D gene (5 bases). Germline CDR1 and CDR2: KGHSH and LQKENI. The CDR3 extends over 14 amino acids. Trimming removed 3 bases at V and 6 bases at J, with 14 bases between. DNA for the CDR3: TGTGCCAGCTCACCCATCCCCAGGGTCGATGGCTACACCTTC. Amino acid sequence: CASSPIPRVDGYTF. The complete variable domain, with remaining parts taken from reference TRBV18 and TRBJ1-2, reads NAGVMQNPRHLVRRRGQEARLRCSPMKGHSHVYWYRQLPEEGLKFMVYLQKENIIDESGMPKERFSAEFPKEGPSILRIQQVVRGDSAAYFCASSPIPRVDGYTFGSGTRLTVV.

In DNA, the CDR3 is TGTGCCAGCTCACCACGGACTAGGGATGCCGGGGAGCTGTTTTTT. Translation: CASSPRTRDAGELFF. The genes are TRBV18 and TRBJ2-2, with 7 positions matching TRBD2. V gave up 1 base and J gave up 6 bases; unmatched junction bases: 5. Germline V gene lookup returns CDR1 KGHSH and CDR2 LQKENI. The CDR3 covers 15 residues.

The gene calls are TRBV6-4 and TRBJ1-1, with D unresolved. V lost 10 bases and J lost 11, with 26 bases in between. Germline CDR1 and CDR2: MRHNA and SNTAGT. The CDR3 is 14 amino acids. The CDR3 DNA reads TGTGCCACTGCGCTCCCGGGAACCAGAGTTCCGGCTTTCTTT. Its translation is CATALPGTRVPAFF.

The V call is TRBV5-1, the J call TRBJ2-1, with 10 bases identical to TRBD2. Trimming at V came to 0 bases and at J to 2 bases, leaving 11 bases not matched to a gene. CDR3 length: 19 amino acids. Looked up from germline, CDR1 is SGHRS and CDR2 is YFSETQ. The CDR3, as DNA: TGCGCCAGCAGCTTGGCCGCTAGCGGGAGAGGGCGGGCCTACAATGAGCAGTTCTTC. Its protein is CASSLAASGRGRAYNEQFF.

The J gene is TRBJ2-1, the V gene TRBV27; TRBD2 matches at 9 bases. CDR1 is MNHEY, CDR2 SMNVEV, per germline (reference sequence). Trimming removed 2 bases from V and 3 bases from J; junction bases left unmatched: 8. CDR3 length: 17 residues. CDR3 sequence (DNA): TGTGCCAGCAGTTTAGCTAGCGGGAACTACCGCTACAATGAGCAGTTCTTC. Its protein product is CASSLASGNYRYNEQFF.

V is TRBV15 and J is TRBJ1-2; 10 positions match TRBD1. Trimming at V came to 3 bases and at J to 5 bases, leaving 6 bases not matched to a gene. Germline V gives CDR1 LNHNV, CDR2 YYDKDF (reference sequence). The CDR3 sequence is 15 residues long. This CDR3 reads CATSSPTGGWYGYTF. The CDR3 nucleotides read TGTGCCACCAGCAGTCCGACAGGGGGCTGGTATGGCTACACCTTC.

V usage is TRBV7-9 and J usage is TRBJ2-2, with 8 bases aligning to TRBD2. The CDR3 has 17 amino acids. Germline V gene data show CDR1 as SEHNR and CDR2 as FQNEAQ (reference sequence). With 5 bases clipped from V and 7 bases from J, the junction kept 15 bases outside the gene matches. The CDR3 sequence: CASSPNGVAGRLGELFF. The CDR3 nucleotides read TGTGCCAGCAGCCCCAACGGTGTAGCGGGACGGCTCGGGGAGCTGTTTTTT.

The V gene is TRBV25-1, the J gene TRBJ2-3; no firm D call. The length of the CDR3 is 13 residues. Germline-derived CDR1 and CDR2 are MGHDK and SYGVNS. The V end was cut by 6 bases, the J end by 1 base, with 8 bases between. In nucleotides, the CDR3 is TGTGCCAGCAGGAATTTAGGCACAGATACGCAGTATTTT. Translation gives CASRNLGTDTQYF.

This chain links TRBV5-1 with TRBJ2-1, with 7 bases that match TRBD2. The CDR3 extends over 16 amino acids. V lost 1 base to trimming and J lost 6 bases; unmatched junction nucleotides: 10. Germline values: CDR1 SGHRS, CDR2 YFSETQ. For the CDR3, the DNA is TGCGCCAGCAGCTTGTTTCTGGGAGCGGGGACCAATGAGCAGTTCTTC. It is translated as CASSLFLGAGTNEQFF.

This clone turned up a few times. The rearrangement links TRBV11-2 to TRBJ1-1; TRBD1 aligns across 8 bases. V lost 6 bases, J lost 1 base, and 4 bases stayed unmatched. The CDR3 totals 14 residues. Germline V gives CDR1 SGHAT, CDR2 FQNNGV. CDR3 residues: CASRDRGRNTEAFF. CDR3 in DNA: TGTGCCAGCAGAGACAGGGGAAGGAACACTGAAGCTTTCTTT.

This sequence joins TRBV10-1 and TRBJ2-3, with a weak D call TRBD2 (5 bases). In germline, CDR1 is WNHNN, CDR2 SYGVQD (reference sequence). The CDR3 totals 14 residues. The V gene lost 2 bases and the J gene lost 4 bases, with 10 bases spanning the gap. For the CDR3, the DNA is TGCGCCAGCAGTGAGCGGACTTGCCCAGATACGCAGTATTTT. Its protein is CASSERTCPDTQYF.

In DNA, the CDR3 is TGTGCCAGCAAAACAGGGAACTATGGCTACACCTTC. Its protein is CASKTGNYGYTF. This chain connects TRBV6-5 to TRBJ1-2; a possible D gene is TRBD1 (6 bases). Trimming took 7 bases from V and 2 from J, leaving 8 bases between them. From germline, CDR1 is MNHEY and CDR2 SVGAGI. The CDR3 contains 12 residues.

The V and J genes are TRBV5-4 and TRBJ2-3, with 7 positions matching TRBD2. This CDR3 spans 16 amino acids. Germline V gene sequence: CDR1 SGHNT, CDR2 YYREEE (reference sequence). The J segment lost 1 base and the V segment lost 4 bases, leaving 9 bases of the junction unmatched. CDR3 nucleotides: TGTGCCAGCAGCCCTTACTCTAGCGGCGGCACAGATACGCAGTATTTT. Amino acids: CASSPYSSGGTDTQYF.

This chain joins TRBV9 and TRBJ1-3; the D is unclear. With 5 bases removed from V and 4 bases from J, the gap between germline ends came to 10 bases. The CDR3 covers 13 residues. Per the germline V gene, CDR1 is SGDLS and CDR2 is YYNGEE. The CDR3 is CASSLTGGNTIYF. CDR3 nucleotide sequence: TGTGCCAGCAGTCTGACCGGGGGAAACACCATATATTTT.

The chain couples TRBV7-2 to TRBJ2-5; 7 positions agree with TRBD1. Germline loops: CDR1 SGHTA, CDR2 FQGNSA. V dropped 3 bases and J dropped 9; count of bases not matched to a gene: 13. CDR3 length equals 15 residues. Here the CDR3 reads CASSLTSTGPRAQYF. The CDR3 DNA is TGTGCCAGCAGCTTGACGTCGACAGGGCCCAGGGCCCAGTACTTC.

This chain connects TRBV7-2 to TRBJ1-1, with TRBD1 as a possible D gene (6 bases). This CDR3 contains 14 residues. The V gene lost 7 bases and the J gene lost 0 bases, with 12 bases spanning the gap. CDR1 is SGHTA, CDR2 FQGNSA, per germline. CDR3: CASKGGRVNTEAFF. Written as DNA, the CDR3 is TGTGCCAGCAAGGGGGGGCGGGTGAACACTGAAGCTTTCTTT.